Below are 18 T cell receptor beta chains sequenced from a single sample in a study of T cells in Graves' hyperthyroidism and ophthalmopathy. Amplified TCR beta CDR3 regions came from RNA transcripts. First-round RT-PCR targeting the TCR CDR3 was performed with the HTBI primer set. A single record per CDR3 protein comes from TCRdb applying MiXCR to the multiplex PCR reads. Seen here are around 300,000 distinct CDR3 sequences, roughly 13% observed once, and the top ten hold more than 7.5%. Input material: blood. All receptors come from a woman aged 25 to 45 with Graves' hyperthyroidism that later progressed to Graves' ophthalmopathy.

This clonotype showed up many times. V is TRBV30 and J is TRBJ2-1; D is possibly TRBD1 (6 bases). CDR3 length: 14 amino acids. Trimming cost V 4 bases and J 8 bases, with 18 bases left between them. Germline V gene sequence: CDR1 GTSNPN, CDR2 SVGIG (reference sequence). CDR3 bases: TGTGCCTGGACCCTCCCAGGGGATTCATATGAGCAGTTCTTC. Protein sequence: CAWTLPGDSYEQFF.

This clonotype was counted ten times or more. CDR3 loop: CSGSEDLEAFF. The CDR3 DNA follows: TGCAGCGGGTCAGAGGATCTGGAAGCTTTCTTT. The genes are TRBV29-1 and TRBJ1-1, with no clear D. Germline V gives CDR1 SQVTM, CDR2 ANQGSEA. This CDR3 has 11 residues. The V gene lost 7 bases and the J gene lost 8 bases, with 14 bases spanning the gap.

The sample holds many counts of this clonotype. The CDR3 reads CASSYGRFTEAFF. In DNA form, the CDR3 reads TGTGCCAGCAGTTACGGGAGATTCACTGAAGCTTTCTTT. The chain combines TRBV6-5 with TRBJ1-1; the D is unclear. This CDR3 has 13 residues. V was clipped by 2 bases and J by 4 bases, with 8 bases between them. The germline gives CDR1 MNHEY, CDR2 SVGAGI.

This clonotype was detected many times. The rearrangement uses TRBV5-6 and TRBJ2-1, with TRBD2 matching over 8 bases. The V and J ends lost 4 bases and 6 bases, in that order; junction bases with no gene match: 3. CDR3 size: 13 residues. CDR1 SGHDT and CDR2 YYEEEE come from the germline V gene. The CDR3 here is CASSLGLGNEQFF. For the CDR3, the DNA is TGTGCCAGCAGCCTGGGACTAGGCAATGAGCAGTTCTTC.

This clonotype has a count of ten or more. The rearrangement uses TRBV5-6 and TRBJ2-7; 13 bases map to TRBD2. Germline loops: CDR1 SGHDT, CDR2 YYEEEE. CDR3 length: 15 residues. V lost 3 bases and J lost 2; bases outside the gene matches: 2. The DNA for the CDR3 is TGTGCCAGCAGCTCGGGACTAGCGGGAACCTACGAGCAGTACTTC. Its protein is CASSSGLAGTYEQYF.

The J gene is TRBJ2-3, the V gene TRBV28, with D possibly TRBD1 on 5 matching bases. V dropped 5 bases and J dropped 3 bases, with 18 bases sitting between them. Looked up from germline, CDR1 is MDHEN and CDR2 is SYDVKM. The CDR3 is 16 residues long. CDR3 nucleotides: TGTGCCAGCAGTGCTCCCCGGTCCAGGGCGACAGATACGCAGTATTTT. This codes for CASSAPRSRATDTQYF.

This clonotype was seen ten or more times. The V gene is TRBV15, the J gene TRBJ2-3; 11 bases agree with TRBD2. The CDR3 length is 15 residues. Trimming at V came to 5 bases and at J to 8 bases, leaving 9 bases not matched to a gene. Germline assignment: CDR1 LNHNV and CDR2 YYDKDF (reference sequence). The CDR3 region has the DNA TGTGCCACCAGCGGCCGACTAGCGGGAAGGAGTACGCAGTATTTT. Amino acid sequence: CATSGRLAGRSTQYF.

This sequence joins TRBV28 and TRBJ2-2; 14 bases fit TRBD2. This CDR3 is built from 15 residues. The germline V gene has CDR1 MDHEN and CDR2 SYDVKM. V lost 7 bases, J lost 9 bases, and 7 bases stayed unmatched. This CDR3 reads CASNPGTSGSRELFF. CDR3 DNA sequence: TGTGCCAGCAATCCGGGGACTAGCGGGAGCCGGGAGCTGTTTTTT.

This clonotype was detected many times. This chain joins TRBV3-1 and TRBJ2-7; D not certain. Looked up from germline, CDR1 is LGHDT and CDR2 is YNNKEL (reference sequence). There are 14 residues in the CDR3. V lost 4 bases and J 2 bases, leaving 12 bases between the germline ends. This chain's CDR3 is CASSPRTTAYEQYF. DNA of the CDR3: TGTGCCAGCAGCCCCCGTACTACCGCCTACGAGCAGTACTTC.

This clonotype came up many times. This chain connects TRBV27 to TRBJ1-6; D is ambiguous. Germline CDR1 and CDR2: MNHEY and SMNVEV (reference sequence). CDR3 length: 14 residues. V lost 7 bases and J 7 bases, leaving 14 bases between the germline ends. CDR3 bases: TGTGCCAGCAACGATGACCTCGGGAATTCACCCCTCCACTTT. Amino acid sequence: CASNDDLGNSPLHF.

In this sample, this clonotype turned up a few times. CDR3 protein: CASSGGLAGGPYEQYF. CDR3 nucleotides: TGTGCCAGTAGTGGGGGACTAGCGGGAGGGCCGTACGAGCAGTACTTC. This rearrangement joins TRBV19 to TRBJ2-7; 16 nucleotides line up with TRBD2. This CDR3 spans 16 amino acids. V lost 5 bases to trimming and J lost 4 bases; unmatched junction nucleotides: 5. Germline CDR1 LNHDA, CDR2 SQIVND (reference sequence).

This clonotype has a handful of counts. The chain combines TRBV6-1 with TRBJ2-1, with a possible D match to TRBD2 (5 bases). The CDR3 extends over 11 amino acids. Germline CDR1 MNHNS, CDR2 SASEGT. Between the trimmed V and J ends, which lost 5 bases and 14 bases, there was a span of 13 bases. The CDR3 here is CASSLELVEFF. The CDR3 DNA follows: TGTGCCAGCAGTCTTGAACTAGTGGAGTTCTTC.

This clonotype was counted at least ten times. The chain carries TRBV28 and TRBJ1-6, with D tentatively TRBD1 (5 bases). The V gene lost 8 bases and the J gene lost 10 bases, with 15 bases spanning the gap. Germline CDR1 and CDR2: MDHEN and SYDVKM. The CDR3 runs to 13 residues. The CDR3 nucleotides read TGTGCCAGCTGGGGGGGGGTTGGCTCACCCCTCCACTTT. Amino acids: CASWGGVGSPLHF.

This clonotype has a count of ten or more. The V and J genes are TRBV10-3 and TRBJ2-1, with 8 bases aligning to TRBD2. The CDR3 spans 14 residues. CDR1 ENHRY and CDR2 SYGVKD come from the germline V gene. The V gene end was trimmed by 7 bases and the J gene end by 7 bases; junction bases not matched to a gene: 9. The CDR3 here is CAIKSAGVTNEQFF. The CDR3 DNA is TGTGCCATCAAATCAGCGGGAGTTACTAATGAGCAGTTCTTC.

There are many counts of this clonotype. This chain joins TRBV7-3 and TRBJ2-1; 9 nucleotides match TRBD2. This CDR3 is built from 15 residues. With 5 bases clipped from V and 8 bases from J, the junction kept 10 bases outside the gene matches. Per germline, CDR1 SGHTA and CDR2 FQGTGA. The CDR3 sequence is CASSPLAGRRDEQFF. The CDR3 DNA is TGTGCCAGCAGCCCCCTAGCGGGAAGGCGCGATGAGCAGTTCTTC.

The chain joins TRBV4-1 to TRBJ2-5, with D possibly being TRBD2 (6 bases). This CDR3 is 13 amino acids long. V lost 3 bases and J lost 5, with 10 bases in between. From germline, CDR1 is MGHRA and CDR2 YSYEKL. For the CDR3, the DNA is TGCGCCAGCAGCCACTGGGGGGTGGAGACCCAGTACTTC. It yields the protein CASSHWGVETQYF.

This clonotype was seen many times. The J gene is TRBJ2-3, the V gene TRBV7-2, with 9 nucleotides matching TRBD2. CDR1 and CDR2 from the germline V gene are SGHTA and FQGNSA. This CDR3 has 16 amino acids. Trimming removed 3 bases from V and 6 bases from J; junction bases left unmatched: 10. The CDR3: CASSFKVGLAMDTQYF. In DNA, the CDR3 is TGTGCCAGCAGCTTTAAGGTCGGACTAGCGATGGATACGCAGTATTTT.

The chain combines TRBV5-1 with TRBJ2-1, with 8 bases matching TRBD2. Unmatched junction bases numbered 11, after V lost 4 bases and J lost 5 bases. The length of the CDR3 is 16 residues. The germline CDR1 and CDR2 sequences are SGHRS and YFSETQ. CDR3 sequence (DNA): TGCGCCAGCAGCAAGATAAGCGGGGGCCCGAACAATGAGCAGTTCTTC. The encoded protein is CASSKISGGPNNEQFF.